This is a list of T cell receptor beta chains from one sample in a study of radiation and T cells in renal cell carcinoma. Sequencing was performed with immunoSEQ multiplex PCR; in TCRdb, only in-frame clones are kept and a portion is missing. The table records approximately 21,000 clones, around 46% of them present only once. The starting material was tumor tissue, obtained from a patient whose treatment included radiotherapy and nephrectomy. These receptors were obtained from a woman aged 45-60 years with renal cell carcinoma. CDR3s include the opening cysteine and the closing phenylalanine or tryptophan. D genes are given only for firm matches. A clone size is listed for some rows: how often the clone was seen (once, few, many), or a class if it is expanded.

v_call: TRBV5-4; j_call: TRBJ1-2; d_call: NA; clone_size: NA; cdr3_aa: CASSLPGLESYGYTF; cdr3_nt: TGTGCCAGCAGCCTGCCGGGCCTAGAGAGCTATGGCTACACCTTC
v_call: TRBV19; j_call: TRBJ2-7; d_call: TRBD1; clone_size: NA; cdr3_aa: CASSTQRTGGSEQYF; cdr3_nt: TGTGCCAGTAGTACCCAACGGACAGGGGGCAGCGAGCAGTACTTC
v_call: TRBV5-1; j_call: TRBJ1-5; d_call: TRBD1; clone_size: NA; cdr3_aa: CASSLARTGLIQPQHF; cdr3_nt: TGCGCCAGCAGCTTGGCCCGGACAGGGTTGATTCAGCCCCAGCATTTT
v_call: TRBV11-2; j_call: TRBJ1-6; d_call: NA; clone_size: few; cdr3_aa: CASSHRVNESPLHF; cdr3_nt: TGTGCCAGCAGCCACCGGGTCAATGAGTCACCCCTCCACTTT
v_call: TRBV5-1; j_call: TRBJ1-2; d_call: NA; clone_size: many; cdr3_aa: CASSFRGMNYGYTF; cdr3_nt: TGCGCCAGCAGCTTCAGGGGAATGAACTATGGCTACACCTTC
v_call: TRBV7-9; j_call: TRBJ2-7; d_call: TRBD2; clone_size: NA; cdr3_aa: CASRGGETYEQYF; cdr3_nt: TGTGCCAGCAGGGGAGGGGAGACCTACGAGCAGTACTTC
v_call: TRBV7-9; j_call: TRBJ1-6; d_call: NA; clone_size: NA; cdr3_aa: CASSHTEINSPLHF; cdr3_nt: TGTGCCAGCAGCCACACAGAGATTAATTCACCCCTCCACTTT
v_call: TRBV5-4; j_call: TRBJ2-3; d_call: TRBD2; clone_size: few; cdr3_aa: CASSLNGGADTQYF; cdr3_nt: TGTGCCAGCAGCTTAAACGGGGGGGCAGATACGCAGTATTTT
v_call: TRBV14; j_call: TRBJ1-1; d_call: NA; clone_size: NA; cdr3_aa: CASSQGRGVGNTEAFF; cdr3_nt: TGTGCCAGCAGCCAAGGGCGGGGAGTTGGTAACACTGAAGCTTTCTTT
v_call: TRBV7-6; j_call: TRBJ1-3; d_call: NA; clone_size: few; cdr3_aa: CASSLGNTIYF; cdr3_nt: TGTGCCAGCAGCTTAGGAAACACCATATATTTT
v_call: TRBV5-1; j_call: TRBJ2-7; d_call: NA; clone_size: NA; cdr3_aa: CASSLTPDGAYEQYF; cdr3_nt: TGCGCCAGCAGCTTGACCCCCGACGGGGCCTACGAGCAGTACTTC
v_call: TRBV13; j_call: TRBJ2-3; d_call: NA; clone_size: NA; cdr3_aa: CASSLRWDGGSGQYF; cdr3_nt: TGTGCCAGCAGCTTGCGGTGGGACGGTGGTTCGGGGCAGTATTTT
v_call: TRBV4-1; j_call: TRBJ1-6; d_call: NA; clone_size: many; cdr3_aa: CASSPLEGSLHF; cdr3_nt: TGCGCCAGCAGCCCCCTAGAAGGATCCCTCCACTTT
v_call: TRBV6-5; j_call: TRBJ1-2; d_call: TRBD1; clone_size: NA; cdr3_aa: CASSYSDEGGAYGYTF; cdr3_nt: TGTGCCAGCAGTTACTCCGATGAAGGGGGCGCCTATGGCTACACCTTC
v_call: TRBV4-3; j_call: TRBJ2-1; d_call: TRBD2; clone_size: few; cdr3_aa: CASSQDSSGVSYNEQFF; cdr3_nt: TGCGCCAGCAGCCAAGATAGTAGCGGGGTCTCCTACAATGAGCAGTTCTTC
v_call: TRBV2; j_call: TRBJ2-5; d_call: TRBD2; clone_size: once; cdr3_aa: CANSRLAVEETQYF; cdr3_nt: TGTGCCAACTCGAGACTAGCGGTGGAAGAGACCCAGTACTTC
v_call: TRBV2; j_call: TRBJ2-3; d_call: NA; clone_size: NA; cdr3_aa: CASVRDSPASTDTQYF; cdr3_nt: TGTGCCAGCGTCCGGGACTCCCCTGCTAGCACAGATACGCAGTATTTT
v_call: TRBV4-3; j_call: TRBJ2-7; d_call: TRBD2; clone_size: NA; cdr3_aa: CASSQGQRGAFSSYEQYF; cdr3_nt: TGCGCCAGCAGCCAAGGGCAGCGGGGGGCCTTTAGCTCCTACGAGCAGTACTTC
v_call: TRBV2; j_call: TRBJ1-6; d_call: NA; clone_size: few; cdr3_aa: CASKITYNSPLHF; cdr3_nt: TGTGCCAGCAAGATCACCTATAATTCACCCCTCCACTTT
v_call: TRBV5-1; j_call: TRBJ2-3; d_call: TRBD2; clone_size: NA; cdr3_aa: CASSPRRAGGGDTQYF; cdr3_nt: TGCGCCAGCAGCCCCCGAAGAGCGGGGGGTGGAGATACGCAGTATTTT
v_call: TRBV5-4; j_call: TRBJ2-3; d_call: NA; clone_size: NA; cdr3_aa: CASSAGSTDTQYF; cdr3_nt: TGTGCCAGCAGCGCGGGGTCCACAGATACGCAGTATTTT
v_call: TRBV15; j_call: TRBJ1-1; d_call: NA; clone_size: NA; cdr3_aa: CATSRDLQGEAFF; cdr3_nt: TGTGCCACCAGCAGAGATCTACAGGGTGAAGCTTTCTTT
v_call: TRBV5-6; j_call: TRBJ2-5; d_call: TRBD2; clone_size: NA; cdr3_aa: CASSPVGGAGGGQETQYF; cdr3_nt: TGTGCCAGCAGTCCTGTTGGAGGGGCGGGAGGGGGCCAAGAGACCCAGTACTTC
v_call: TRBV6-5; j_call: TRBJ1-4; d_call: NA; clone_size: once; cdr3_aa: CASSSRHPEKLFF; cdr3_nt: TGTGCCAGCAGTTCGAGACACCCTGAAAAACTGTTTTTT
v_call: TRBV5-1; j_call: TRBJ2-7; d_call: NA; clone_size: NA; cdr3_aa: CASSLMSGARGSYEQYF; cdr3_nt: TGCGCCAGCAGCTTGATGTCAGGGGCGAGAGGGTCCTACGAGCAGTACTTC
v_call: TRBV18; j_call: TRBJ2-7; d_call: NA; clone_size: many; cdr3_aa: CASSPSQQNAYEQYF; cdr3_nt: TGTGCCAGCTCACCGTCACAGCAGAATGCCTACGAGCAGTACTTC
v_call: TRBV5-1; j_call: TRBJ1-1; d_call: NA; clone_size: NA; cdr3_aa: CASSQEPGTMNTEAFF; cdr3_nt: TGCGCCAGCAGCCAAGAACCAGGGACCATGAACACTGAAGCTTTCTTT
v_call: TRBV14; j_call: TRBJ2-5; d_call: NA; clone_size: few; cdr3_aa: CASSRYGQPGRETQYF; cdr3_nt: TGTGCCAGCAGCCGCTATGGACAACCTGGAAGGGAGACCCAGTACTTC
v_call: TRBV18; j_call: TRBJ2-3; d_call: TRBD1; clone_size: medium-sized; cdr3_aa: CASSPGQGPDTQYF; cdr3_nt: TGTGCCAGCTCACCGGGACAGGGCCCAGATACGCAGTATTTT
v_call: TRBV4-3; j_call: TRBJ1-1; d_call: NA; clone_size: NA; cdr3_aa: CASSQDNTGSTEAFF; cdr3_nt: TGCGCCAGCAGCCAAGATAATACAGGCTCGACTGAAGCTTTCTTT
v_call: TRBV5-1; j_call: TRBJ2-1; d_call: TRBD1; clone_size: once; cdr3_aa: CASRFRGQGLNEQFF; cdr3_nt: TGCGCCAGCAGGTTCCGGGGACAGGGCTTGAATGAGCAGTTCTTC
v_call: TRBV7-9; j_call: TRBJ2-1; d_call: TRBD2; clone_size: NA; cdr3_aa: CASSLAYFEAGDNEQFF; cdr3_nt: TGTGCCAGCAGCTTAGCTTATTTTGAAGCGGGGGACAATGAGCAGTTCTTC
v_call: TRBV7-2; j_call: TRBJ2-7; d_call: NA; clone_size: NA; cdr3_aa: CASSSIGIAYEQYF; cdr3_nt: TGTGCCAGCAGCTCGATAGGGATCGCCTACGAGCAGTACTTC
v_call: TRBV5-4; j_call: TRBJ2-5; d_call: NA; clone_size: NA; cdr3_aa: CASSQDRDLGAGETQYF; cdr3_nt: TGCGCCAGCAGCCAAGATCGGGACCTAGGAGCCGGGGAGACCCAGTACTTC
v_call: TRBV5-5; j_call: TRBJ1-1; d_call: NA; clone_size: NA; cdr3_aa: CASSQWTSLNTEAFF; cdr3_nt: TGTGCCAGCAGCCAATGGACAAGTTTGAACACTGAAGCTTTCTTT
v_call: TRBV6-6; j_call: TRBJ2-1; d_call: NA; clone_size: once; cdr3_aa: CASSRTMYNEQFF; cdr3_nt: TGTGCCAGCAGCCGGACCATGTACAATGAGCAGTTCTTC
v_call: TRBV7-8; j_call: TRBJ1-6; d_call: NA; clone_size: NA; cdr3_aa: CASSLEKNYNSPLHF; cdr3_nt: TGTGCCAGCAGCTTAGAGAAGAACTATAATTCACCCCTCCACTTT
v_call: TRBV2; j_call: TRBJ1-2; d_call: TRBD1; clone_size: NA; cdr3_aa: CASRPTGTGGWGYTF; cdr3_nt: TGTGCCAGCAGGCCTACCGGGACAGGGGGCTGGGGCTACACCTTC
v_call: TRBV6-6; j_call: TRBJ1-5; d_call: TRBD1; clone_size: many; cdr3_aa: CSTYRGYSNQPQHF; cdr3_nt: TGTTCAACTTACAGGGGGTATAGCAATCAGCCCCAGCATTTT
v_call: TRBV6-6; j_call: TRBJ1-5; d_call: NA; clone_size: NA; cdr3_aa: CAISGERQPQHF; cdr3_nt: TGTGCCATCTCAGGGGAGCGTCAGCCCCAGCATTTT
v_call: TRBV7-6; j_call: TRBJ2-7; d_call: NA; clone_size: NA; cdr3_aa: CASSLTDTESQYF; cdr3_nt: TGTGCCAGCAGCTTAACTGACACAGAGTCGCAGTACTTC
v_call: TRBV7-9; j_call: TRBJ1-2; d_call: NA; clone_size: few; cdr3_aa: CASSLNREIYGYTF; cdr3_nt: TGTGCCAGCAGCTTGAACAGGGAGATCTATGGCTACACCTTC
v_call: TRBV6-5; j_call: TRBJ1-4; d_call: TRBD1; clone_size: few; cdr3_aa: CASSRQGAREKLFF; cdr3_nt: TGTGCCAGCAGCCGACAGGGGGCGCGAGAAAAACTGTTTTTT
v_call: TRBV14; j_call: TRBJ1-1; d_call: NA; clone_size: once; cdr3_aa: CASSQFQDGTEAFF; cdr3_nt: TGTGCCAGCAGCCAATTTCAGGATGGGACTGAAGCTTTCTTT
v_call: TRBV10-2; j_call: TRBJ1-1; d_call: TRBD1; clone_size: few; cdr3_aa: CASSGTGIDMNTEAFF; cdr3_nt: TGCGCCAGCAGCGGGACAGGGATCGACATGAACACTGAAGCTTTCTTT
v_call: TRBV29-1; j_call: TRBJ2-7; d_call: NA; clone_size: few; cdr3_aa: CSVRGQSSYEQYF; cdr3_nt: TGCAGCGTTCGAGGACAGTCCTCCTACGAGCAGTACTTC
v_call: TRBV27; j_call: TRBJ1-2; d_call: NA; clone_size: NA; cdr3_aa: CASSSTVDYGYTF; cdr3_nt: TGTGCCAGCAGTTCGACAGTGGACTATGGCTACACCTTC
v_call: TRBV19; j_call: TRBJ2-1; d_call: TRBD2; clone_size: NA; cdr3_aa: CASSVPGTTRGNEQFF; cdr3_nt: TGTGCCAGTAGTGTTCCCGGGACTACCCGGGGGAATGAGCAGTTCTTC
v_call: TRBV7-9; j_call: TRBJ1-1; d_call: NA; clone_size: NA; cdr3_aa: CASSLPPQMNTEAFF; cdr3_nt: TGCGCCAGCAGCCTCCCGCCCCAGATGAACACTGAAGCTTTCTTT
v_call: TRBV18; j_call: TRBJ1-2; d_call: NA; clone_size: few; cdr3_aa: CASSPRRDEYGYTF; cdr3_nt: TGTGCCAGCTCACCGCGTAGGGACGAGTATGGCTACACCTTC
v_call: TRBV7-9; j_call: TRBJ2-7; d_call: TRBD1; clone_size: NA; cdr3_aa: CASSSNSGQGAYEQYF; cdr3_nt: TGTGCCAGCAGCTCAAATTCAGGACAGGGGGCATACGAGCAGTACTTC
v_call: TRBV5-1; j_call: TRBJ2-3; d_call: NA; clone_size: NA; cdr3_aa: CASSLALGASTDTQYF; cdr3_nt: TGCGCCAGCAGCTTGGCTCTGGGGGCTAGCACAGATACGCAGTATTTT
v_call: TRBV6-5; j_call: TRBJ1-1; d_call: TRBD1; clone_size: NA; cdr3_aa: CASSYRQGHTEAFF; cdr3_nt: TGTGCCAGCAGTTACAGACAGGGCCACACTGAAGCTTTCTTT
v_call: TRBV10-1; j_call: TRBJ1-1; d_call: NA; clone_size: few; cdr3_aa: CASSENRLSEAFF; cdr3_nt: TGCGCCAGCAGTGAAAACAGGTTAAGTGAAGCTTTCTTT
v_call: TRBV7-2; j_call: TRBJ1-2; d_call: TRBD1; clone_size: few; cdr3_aa: CASSLNRGHLKLYGYTF; cdr3_nt: TGTGCCAGCAGCTTAAACAGGGGGCACTTGAAGCTTTATGGCTACACCTTC